The 3 T cell receptor beta chains below were found in one sample sequenced in a study of blood T cell repertoires in COVID-19. Profiling relied on immunoSEQ multiplex PCR, and the TCRdb table lists in-frame clones only, not all of them. This sample yields under 200,000 clones, of which over 75% are seen a single time; roughly 7.3% belongs to the top ten. Source material: PBMCs or T cells enriched from blood (not recorded which). The receptor source for this set is a woman aged 50 to 60 who had recovered from COVID-19.

The chain employs TRBV3-1 (or the pseudogene TRBV3-2) and TRBJ2-7, with 7 bases matching TRBD2. V was pared by 4 bases and J by 3 bases, with 9 bases of the junction left unmatched. The germline CDR1 and CDR2 sequences are LGHDT and YNNKEL (reference sequence). There are 15 residues in the CDR3. Written as DNA, the CDR3 is TGTGCCAGCAGCCCTTCGGGAGGACCGAACTACGAGCAGTACTTC. Its protein is CASSPSGGPNYEQYF.

This chain links TRBV11-1 with TRBJ2-7; 7 nucleotides line up with TRBD2. CDR3 length equals 15 residues. V trimming: 1 base; J trimming: 2 bases; junction bases outside the gene matches: 5. CDR1 is SGHAT, CDR2 FQDESV, per germline (reference sequence). CDR3 region: CASSLEASGTYEQYF. The CDR3 bases are TGTGCCAGCAGCTTAGAGGCTAGCGGTACCTACGAGCAGTACTTC.

The rearrangement links TRBV6-6 to TRBJ2-3; no reliable D call. CDR3 length: 12 amino acids. Trimming removed 4 bases from V and 5 bases from J, with 7 bases in between. Germline lookup yields CDR1 MNHNY and CDR2 SVGAGI (reference sequence). As DNA, the CDR3 is TGTGCCAGCAGTTCCCCGGGAGATACGCAGTATTTT. Translated: CASSSPGDTQYF.